This TCR beta chain was retrieved from a study of beta chain features in type 1 diabetes. Whole-study results and caveats: People with Type 1 diabetes carried modestly yet significantly shorter TCRB CDR3s in all four CD4+ subsets.

CD4+ naive, central memory, regulatory and stem cell-like memory subsets were isolated by sorting on CD45RO/CCR7/CD25/CD127/CD95/CD27. About this clone: The target antigen is unknown.

Investigators reverse transcribed all isolated RNA, so they sequenced expressed TCRB transcripts. The repertoire was sequenced with immunoSEQ multiplex PCR; TCRdb's copy has only in-frame clones and lacks some. Of approximately 400,000 clones in the sample, around 15% were seen once. Germline V gene data show CDR1 as ENHRY and CDR2 as SYGVKD. This CDR3 is 16 amino acids long. The trim removed 2 bases at V and 3 bases at J, leaving 7 bases unmatched. This TCR came from a woman under 30 in good health. The V call is TRBV10-3, the J call TRBJ2-3; 8 bases line up with TRBD2. Source material: naive CD4+ T cells from blood. The CDR3 sequence: CAISEGSGRGTDTQYF. The CDR3 bases are TGTGCCATCAGTGAGGGCAGCGGGAGAGGTACAGATACGCAGTATTTT.